This T cell receptor (beta chain) appears in the sequencing data of a study of Ad26.COV2.S vaccination and SARS-CoV-2 variants. Whole-study results and caveats: Reported post-vaccination CD8+ and CD4+ T cell responses to spike showed substantial breadth.

Treatment reported: about 20 received Ad26.COV2.S at low or high dose, single or two shots; about 5 received placebo; per-sample allocation not given. At day 63 after the first vaccine or placebo injection, samples were drawn. Here immunoSEQ multiplex PCR was the method, and the copy in TCRdb shows in-frame clones only, minus some. Of about 460,000 clones in the sample, 89% were seen once. The CDR3 is 16 amino acids. CDR1 is SGHDT, CDR2 YYEEEE, per germline. Deletions cut 10 bases from V and 2 bases from J, with 19 bases between. Remarks on this clone: No antigen is known for it.

The clonotype was recovered from a person between 18 and 65 years old who received the Ad26.COV2.S COVID-19 vaccine or a placebo. The input for sequencing was peripheral blood, taken in a trial of Ad26.COV2.S vaccine versus placebo. This sequence joins TRBV5-6 and TRBJ1-6; maybe TRBD1 (6 bases). CDR3 protein: CAVHEGGCPYNSPLHF. In DNA, the CDR3 is TGTGCCGTACATGAAGGGGGATGCCCCTATAATTCACCCCTCCACTTT.